This entry features one TCR beta chain sequence. Which antigen it targets is not known. Base qualities are not provided; no much larger clone lies one nucleotide away. In the prospective study, participants were 18 to 89 years old, resided in under 30 geographic areas of the United States, and were enrolled through a virtual design. In the prospective study, cohorts were assigned on the basis of participant-reported clinical history obtained from a screening survey and a study questionnaire. Mobile phlebotomists in the prospective study collected whole blood, serum and a nasopharyngeal or oropharyngeal swab from every participant. Prospective study participants could optionally give additional blood draws and questionnaires over an approximately two-month period. Blood samples from the prospective study were shipped frozen or at room temperature prior to DNA extraction. This record belongs to a study of blood T cell repertoires in COVID-19 (dated by TCRdb to about 2020). Context from the whole study: The collaborator samples originated in the United States, Italy and Spain and spanned the acute and convalescent phases of COVID-19. The prospective study material was composed of cDNA or gDNA derived from T cells, B-cell-depleted T cells, or PBMCs. Subjects who had been exposed to COVID-19, were actively infected with it, or had recovered from it provided the deeply sampled blood TCRbeta repertoires that made up the dataset. The repertoires were released in a freely available public database intended as a resource for research on the immune response to SARS-CoV-2. The samples were drawn from the first 160 participants of the ongoing ImmuneRACE study and from over a thousand subjects provided by 6 global collaborators. A de-identified subject ID, COVID-19 status, age in years and sex were almost always included in the sample metadata. Where HLA class I and class II types were available, the types were taken from metadata supplied by the sample provider, not from assay-based typing. On the study overall, not on this receptor specifically: Clinical and demographic metadata were provided uncurated, with the amount varying by source and participant.

There are 13 amino acids in the CDR3, from cysteine to phenylalanine inclusive. Left in the record is the CDR3 DNA by itself, 39 bases read in frame from the first base. V is cut by 3 bases and J by 2 bases, and the space between the germline ends is 8 bases. From a lookup of the germline V gene, CDR1 and CDR2 are MDHEN and SYDVKM. TCRbeta CDR3 regions were amplified from genomic DNA by means of the immunoSEQ Assay, a bias-controlled multiplex PCR. Processing in the source paper ran as follows. Within the assay, amplification of reference gene primers was used to estimate how many nucleated cells each sample contained. To quantify the absolute abundance of each unique TCRbeta CDR3 rearrangement, sequence reads were collapsed and filtered. For each sample, productive Simpson clonality was calculated as the square root of Simpson's diversity index over productive rearrangements. Sourced from immuneACCESS, this table was stored by TCRdb with only in-frame sequences that have V and J called. A share of the clones is absent; for the studies checked, an unresolved V gene accounts for under half, and the remainder has no known explanation. D and trimming come from the DNA, and the V and J calls and clone size come from that table. Here the sample has approximately 140,000 clones; about 86% occur a single time. 2.4% of the sample is in the top ten clones.

Source material: PBMCs or T cells enriched from blood (not recorded which). This sequence originates from a man aged 40-50 years with acute COVID-19. Recombination linked TRBV28 to TRBJ2-7, and the D gene may be TRBD1, 5 bases matching. The nucleotides read TGTGCCAGCAGTTTGCAGGGCCCCTACGAGCAGTACTTC. This translates into CASSLQGPYEQYF. The variable domain in full, with residues beyond the CDR3 obtained from the reference TRBV28 and TRBJ2-7 genes, is DVKVTQSSRYLVKRTGEKVFLECVQDMDHENMFWYRQDPGLGLRLIYFSYDVKMKEKGDIPEGYSVSREKKERFSLILESASTNQTSMYLCASSLQGPYEQYFGPGTRLTVT.